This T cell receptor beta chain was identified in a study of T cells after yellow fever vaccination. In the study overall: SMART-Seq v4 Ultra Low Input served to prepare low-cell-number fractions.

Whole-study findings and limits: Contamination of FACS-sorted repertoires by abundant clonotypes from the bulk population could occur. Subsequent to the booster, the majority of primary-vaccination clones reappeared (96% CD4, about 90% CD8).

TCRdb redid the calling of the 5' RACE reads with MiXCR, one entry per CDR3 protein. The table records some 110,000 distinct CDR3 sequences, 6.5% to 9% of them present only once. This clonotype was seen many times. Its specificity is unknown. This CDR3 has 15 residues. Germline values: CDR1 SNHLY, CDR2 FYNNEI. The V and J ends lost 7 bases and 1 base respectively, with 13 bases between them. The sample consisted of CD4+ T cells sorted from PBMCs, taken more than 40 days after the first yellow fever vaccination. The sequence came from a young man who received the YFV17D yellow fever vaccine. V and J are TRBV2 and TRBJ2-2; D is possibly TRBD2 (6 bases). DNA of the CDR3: TGTGCCAGCACCTCGGGACTTCAGAACACCGGGGAGCTGTTTTTT. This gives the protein CASTSGLQNTGELFF. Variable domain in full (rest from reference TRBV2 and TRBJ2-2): EPEVTQTPSHQVTQMGQEVILRCVPISNHLYFYWYRQILGQKVEFLVSFYNNEISEKSEIFDDQFSVERPDGSNFTLKIRSTKLEDSAMYFCASTSGLQNTGELFFGEGSRLTVL.